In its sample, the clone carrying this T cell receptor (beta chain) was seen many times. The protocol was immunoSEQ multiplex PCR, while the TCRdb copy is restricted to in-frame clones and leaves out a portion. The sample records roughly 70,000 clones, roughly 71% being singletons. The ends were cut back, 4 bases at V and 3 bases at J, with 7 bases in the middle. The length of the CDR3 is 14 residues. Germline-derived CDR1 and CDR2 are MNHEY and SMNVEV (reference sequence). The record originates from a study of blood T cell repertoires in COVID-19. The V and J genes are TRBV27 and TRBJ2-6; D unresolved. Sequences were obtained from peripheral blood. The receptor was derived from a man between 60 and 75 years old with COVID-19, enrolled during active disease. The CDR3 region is CASSSRYGANVLTF. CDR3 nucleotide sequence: TGTGCCAGCAGTTCCAGGTATGGGGCCAACGTCCTGACTTTC. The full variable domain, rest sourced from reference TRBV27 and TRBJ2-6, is EAQVTQNPRYLITVTGKKLTVTCSQNMNHEYMSWYRQDPGLGLRQIYYSMNVEVTDKGDVPEGYKVSRKEKRNFPLILESPSPNQTSLYFCASSSRYGANVLTFGAGSRLTVL.